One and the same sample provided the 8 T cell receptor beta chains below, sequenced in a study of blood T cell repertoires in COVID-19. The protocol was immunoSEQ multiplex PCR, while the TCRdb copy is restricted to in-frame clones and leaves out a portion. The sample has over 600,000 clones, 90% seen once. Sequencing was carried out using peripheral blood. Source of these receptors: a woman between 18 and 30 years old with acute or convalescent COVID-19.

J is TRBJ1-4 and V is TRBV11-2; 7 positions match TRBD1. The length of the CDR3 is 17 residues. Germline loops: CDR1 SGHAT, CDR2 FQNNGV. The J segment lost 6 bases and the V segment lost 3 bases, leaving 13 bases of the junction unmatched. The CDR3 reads CASSFLSPEGADEKLFF. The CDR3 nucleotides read TGTGCCAGCAGCTTCCTCTCCCCTGAGGGGGCCGATGAAAAACTGTTTTTT.

CDR3 in DNA: TGTGCCAGTAGCTCCGGGACACTTGTCAATCAGCCCCAGCATTTT. Translating gives CASSSGTLVNQPQHF. V is TRBV19 and J is TRBJ1-5, with D perhaps matching TRBD1 (6 bases). CDR1 and CDR2 from the germline V gene are LNHDA and SQIVND (reference sequence). Trimming stripped 6 bases from V and 3 bases from J, with 15 bases between. There are 15 residues in the CDR3.

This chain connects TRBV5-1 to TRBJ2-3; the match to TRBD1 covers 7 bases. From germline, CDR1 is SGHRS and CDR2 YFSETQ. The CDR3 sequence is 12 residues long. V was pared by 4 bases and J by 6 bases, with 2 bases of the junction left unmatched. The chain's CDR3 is CASSVQGDTQYF. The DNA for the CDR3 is TGCGCCAGCAGCGTACAGGGGGATACGCAGTATTTT. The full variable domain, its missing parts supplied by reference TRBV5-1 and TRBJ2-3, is KAGVTQTPRYLIKTRGQQVTLSCSPISGHRSVSWYQQTPGQGLQFLFEYFSETQRNKGNFPGRFSGRQFSNSRSEMNVSTLELGDSALYLCASSVQGDTQYFGPGTRLTVL.

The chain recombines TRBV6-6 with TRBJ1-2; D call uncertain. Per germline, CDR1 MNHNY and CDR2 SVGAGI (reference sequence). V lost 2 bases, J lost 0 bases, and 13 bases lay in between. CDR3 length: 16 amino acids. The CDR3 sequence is CASSYGTAQANYGYTF. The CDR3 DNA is TGTGCCAGCAGTTACGGAACAGCCCAAGCTAACTATGGCTACACCTTC.

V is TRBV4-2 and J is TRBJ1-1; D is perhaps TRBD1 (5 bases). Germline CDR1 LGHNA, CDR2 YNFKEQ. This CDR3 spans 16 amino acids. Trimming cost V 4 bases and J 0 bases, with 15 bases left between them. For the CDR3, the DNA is TGTGCCAGCAGCCCAGAGAAGGGGTGGGTGAACACTGAAGCTTTCTTT. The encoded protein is CASSPEKGWVNTEAFF.

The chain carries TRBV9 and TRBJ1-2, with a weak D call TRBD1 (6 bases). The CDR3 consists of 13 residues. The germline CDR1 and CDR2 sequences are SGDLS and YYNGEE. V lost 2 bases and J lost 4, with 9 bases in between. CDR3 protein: CASSVGHLYGYTF. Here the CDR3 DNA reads TGTGCCAGCAGCGTGGGACACCTCTATGGCTACACCTTC.

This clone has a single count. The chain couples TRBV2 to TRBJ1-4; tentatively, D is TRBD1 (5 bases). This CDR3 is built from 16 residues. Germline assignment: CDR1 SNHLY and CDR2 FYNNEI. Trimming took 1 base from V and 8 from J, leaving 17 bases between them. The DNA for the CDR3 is TGTGCCAGCAGTGAAGGTTTACAGGTTGGGGGGGAAAAACTGTTTTTT. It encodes CASSEGLQVGGEKLFF.

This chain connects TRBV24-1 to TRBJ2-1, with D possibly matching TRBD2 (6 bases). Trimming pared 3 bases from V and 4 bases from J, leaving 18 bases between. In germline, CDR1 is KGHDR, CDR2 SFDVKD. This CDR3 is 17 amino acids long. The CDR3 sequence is CATSDPAGGEKYNEQFF. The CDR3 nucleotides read TGTGCCACCAGTGATCCAGCCGGCGGGGAAAAATACAATGAGCAGTTCTTC.